The next 8 T cell receptor beta chains were all read from a single sample in a study of blood T cell repertoires in COVID-19. Clones were read by immunoSEQ multiplex PCR, and TCRdb kept only the in-frame ones, dropping some. This table holds about 190,000 clones, about nine tenths found once. Sequenced sample: peripheral blood. The receptors originated from a man aged 35-49 years with acute or convalescent COVID-19.

This chain links TRBV6-6 with TRBJ1-2; 7 bases are shared with TRBD1. Germline CDR1 MNHNY, CDR2 SVGAGI (reference sequence). Trimming removed 6 bases from V and 0 bases from J; junction bases left unmatched: 7. This CDR3 has 15 amino acids. This CDR3 reads CASSLDRRANYGYTF. The CDR3 DNA is TGTGCCAGCAGCCTGGACAGGAGAGCTAACTATGGCTACACCTTC.

The rearrangement joins TRBV30 to TRBJ1-2; 7 bases agree with TRBD1. There are 15 residues in the CDR3. V lost 6 bases, J lost 8 bases, and 18 bases stayed unmatched. CDR1 is GTSNPN and CDR2 is SVGIG in the germline V gene (reference sequence). The CDR3 region is CACPEGGQEAKGYTF. The CDR3 DNA follows: TGTGCCTGCCCCGAGGGTGGACAGGAGGCGAAAGGCTACACCTTC. Full variable domain (missing parts from reference TRBV30 and TRBJ1-2): SQTIHQWPATLVQPVGSPLSLECTVEGTSNPNLYWYRQAAGRGLQLLFYSVGIGQISSEVPQNLSASRPQDRQFILSSKKLLLSDSGFYLCACPEGGQEAKGYTFGSGTRLTVV.

The chain joins TRBV13 to TRBJ1-2; a possible D gene is TRBD1 (6 bases). Trimming removed 7 bases at V and 4 bases at J, with 19 bases between. CDR3 length: 15 residues. CDR1 and CDR2 from the germline V gene are PRHDT and FYEKMQ (reference sequence). CDR3: CASTIYRVLTYGYTF. In DNA form, the CDR3 reads TGTGCCAGCACCATCTACAGGGTTCTCACCTATGGCTACACCTTC.

This chain connects TRBV15 to TRBJ1-3; tentative D call: TRBD1 (6 bases). Deletions cut 1 base from V and 0 bases from J, with 10 bases between. Germline V gene lookup returns CDR1 LNHNV and CDR2 YYDKDF (reference sequence). The CDR3 is 16 amino acids. Written as DNA, the CDR3 is TGTGCCACCAGCAGAGGGGCAGGGGACTCTGGAAACACCATATATTTT. Its translation: CATSRGAGDSGNTIYF.

The chain is built from TRBV19 and TRBJ1-5; D call uncertain. The CDR3 length is 15 residues. V lost 5 bases, J lost 2 bases, and 13 bases lay in between. Germline V gene lookup returns CDR1 LNHDA and CDR2 SQIVND (reference sequence). CDR3 in amino acids: CASSGGREGNQPQHF. For the CDR3, the DNA is TGTGCCAGTAGTGGAGGTCGAGAGGGCAATCAGCCCCAGCATTTT.

This chain uses TRBV5-1 with TRBJ1-1; TRBD1 might be the D (5 bases). V was pared by 3 bases and J by 4 bases, with 16 bases between. Germline CDR1 reads SGHRS; CDR2 reads YFSETQ. CDR3 size: 15 residues. CDR3 sequence reads: CASSYPGLQGTEAFF. The CDR3 coding sequence is TGCGCCAGCAGCTACCCGGGACTTCAAGGCACTGAAGCTTTCTTT.

This clone has just one count. The J gene is TRBJ2-3, the V gene TRBV28; 7 nucleotides line up with TRBD2. V shed 7 bases, J shed 5 bases, and the junction held 12 bases outside the gene matches. This CDR3 is 15 amino acids long. From germline, CDR1 is MDHEN and CDR2 SYDVKM. CDR3 DNA sequence: TGTGCCAGCAACCGACGGGGAGGGGTGGGAGATACGCAGTATTTT. It codes for CASNRRGGVGDTQYF.

This clone was counted once. The chain combines TRBV18 with TRBJ2-7, with TRBD1 as a possible D gene (6 bases). The CDR3 has 13 residues. Germline CDR1 and CDR2: KGHSH and LQKENI. Between the trimmed V and J ends, which lost 3 bases and 4 bases, there was a span of 10 bases. In DNA form, the CDR3 reads TGTGCCAGCTCACCTAGGACAGCGTACGAGCAGTACTTC. Protein sequence: CASSPRTAYEQYF.